These 21 T cell receptor beta chains share one sample of origin, sequenced in a study of OX40 agonist ivuxolimab in advanced cancers. TCRdb's copy holds only in-frame clones and misses some; the assay was immunoSEQ multiplex PCR. The sample consists of tens of thousands of clones, 89% of them appearing once. Sequenced material: CD4+ or CD8+ T cells sorted from blood, taken in a trial of the OX40 agonist ivuxolimab. These receptors all come from an adult with an advanced solid tumor such as melanoma, head and neck, liver or kidney cancer.

The chain employs TRBV28 and TRBJ1-5; TRBD1 agrees at 8 bases. The V gene's germline CDR1 is MDHEN and CDR2 SYDVKM. Germline trimming cut 4 bases from V and 5 bases from J; bases unmatched to any gene: 4. The CDR3 consists of 14 residues. CDR3 in DNA: TGTGCCAGCAGTTCTGGACAGGGAGATCAGCCCCAGCATTTT. Protein sequence: CASSSGQGDQPQHF.

As DNA, the CDR3 is TGCGCCAGCAGCCAAGAATTCGCGACTAGCGGGAGAACACGCGGTGGCGAGCAGTACTTC. Protein sequence: CASSQEFATSGRTRGGEQYF. The chain employs TRBV4-3 and TRBJ2-7, with 12 bases fitting TRBD2. The CDR3 is 20 residues long. After removal of 0 bases from V and 6 bases from J, the junction contained 18 bases not matched to a gene. Germline loops: CDR1 LGHNA, CDR2 YSLEER.

The CDR3 loop reads CASSLLAGVRGDTQYF. The CDR3 DNA sequence: TGTGCCAGCAGTTTGTTAGCGGGAGTGCGTGGAGATACGCAGTATTTT. The chain links TRBV28 to TRBJ2-3; 9 positions agree with TRBD2. The CDR3 covers 16 residues. V gave up 3 bases and J gave up 5 bases; unmatched junction bases: 9. Per germline, CDR1 MDHEN and CDR2 SYDVKM.

This chain connects TRBV5-6 to TRBJ2-1, with a weak D call TRBD1 (6 bases). The V end lost 0 bases, the J end lost 6 bases, and 7 bases lay between the germline ends. The CDR3 loop spans 13 amino acids. Germline assignment: CDR1 SGHDT and CDR2 YYEEEE. The CDR3: CASSLVQGNEQFF. Written as DNA, the CDR3 is TGTGCCAGCAGCTTGGTACAGGGCAATGAGCAGTTCTTC. The entire variable domain, with the rest obtained from reference TRBV5-6 and TRBJ2-1, is as follows: DAGVTQSPTHLIKTRGQQVTLRCSPKSGHDTVSWYQQALGQGPQFIFQYYEEEERQRGNFPDRFSGHQFPNYSSELNVNALLLGDSALYLCASSLVQGNEQFFGPGTRLTVL.

This chain uses TRBV27 with TRBJ2-7, with D perhaps matching TRBD2 (5 bases). V was shortened by 6 bases and J by 5 bases, with 17 bases between the two germline ends. Germline values: CDR1 MNHEY, CDR2 SMNVEV (reference sequence). CDR3 length: 14 residues. In DNA, the CDR3 is TGTGCCAGCAGCCGGGTGCCGGGATCGAACGAGCAGTACTTC. This translates into CASSRVPGSNEQYF.

The chain carries TRBV6-6 and TRBJ2-2, with TRBD1 identical over 7 bases. CDR3 size: 16 residues. Trimming cost V 6 bases and J 0 bases; bases outside gene matches: 7. CDR1 is MNHNY and CDR2 is SVGAGI in the germline V gene (reference sequence). The CDR3: CASSSLGQTNTGELFF. The CDR3 nucleotides are TGTGCCAGCAGCTCCCTGGGACAGACGAACACCGGGGAGCTGTTTTTT.

This clone was seen a single time. CDR3 coding DNA: TGCGCCAGCAGCCAAGATCAAGTTTACAATGAGCAGTTCTTC. Translation gives CASSQDQVYNEQFF. This chain uses TRBV4-3 with TRBJ2-1; D not resolved. The V end was cut by 0 bases, the J end by 4 bases, with 7 bases between. Germline lookup yields CDR1 LGHNA and CDR2 YSLEER. The CDR3 has 14 residues.

The chain couples TRBV27 to TRBJ1-5; no clear D gene. Deletions cut 1 base from V and 2 bases from J, with 12 bases between. The CDR3 consists of 16 residues. Germline CDR1 MNHEY, CDR2 SMNVEV (reference sequence). The CDR3 sequence: CASSLWAQRGNQPQHF. The CDR3 DNA is TGTGCCAGCAGTTTATGGGCACAGAGAGGCAATCAGCCCCAGCATTTT.

The chain couples TRBV5-6 to TRBJ2-5; TRBD2 aligns across 11 bases. Germline trimming cut 4 bases from V and 4 bases from J; bases unmatched to any gene: 9. The CDR3 totals 16 residues. Germline V gene sequence: CDR1 SGHDT, CDR2 YYEEEE. The CDR3 DNA follows: TGTGCCAGCAGCCAACTAGCGGGGGACTTGGGAGAGACCCAGTACTTC. It encodes CASSQLAGDLGETQYF.

The rearrangement uses TRBV5-8 and TRBJ2-1, with 13 bases fitting TRBD2. This CDR3 contains 15 residues. In germline, CDR1 is SGHTS, CDR2 YDEGEE. J lost 7 bases, V lost 4 bases, and 5 bases had no gene match. The CDR3: CASSLGLAGDNEQFF. The CDR3 nucleotides are TGTGCCAGCAGCCTAGGACTAGCGGGGGATAATGAGCAGTTCTTC.

This rearrangement joins TRBV5-4 to TRBJ2-3, with D uncertain. This CDR3 spans 13 amino acids. The V and J ends lost 4 bases and 3 bases respectively, with 9 bases between them. Germline V CDR1 and CDR2: SGHNT, YYREEE (reference sequence). DNA of the CDR3: TGTGCCAGCAGCCTAGAGAAGACAGATACGCAGTATTTT. This gives the protein CASSLEKTDTQYF.

The chain carries TRBV6-1 and TRBJ2-2; D is ambiguous. Trimming removed 2 bases at V and 7 bases at J, with 2 bases between. CDR3 length: 11 amino acids. Germline values: CDR1 MNHNS, CDR2 SASEGT. As DNA, the CDR3 is TGTGCCAGCAGTGAACTCGGGGAGCTGTTTTTT. The encoded protein is CASSELGELFF.

This clone showed up just once. The chain combines TRBV4-1 with TRBJ1-1; no reliable D call. CDR1 and CDR2 from the germline V gene are MGHRA and YSYEKL. The germline V and J ends were trimmed by 4 bases and 0 bases, with 0 bases remaining between them. The CDR3 covers 11 residues. CDR3 in amino acids: CASSLNTEAFF. The CDR3, as DNA: TGCGCCAGCAGCCTGAACACTGAAGCTTTCTTT.

This chain connects TRBV19 to TRBJ1-5; weak D call: TRBD1 (6 bases). Germline V gene data show CDR1 as LNHDA and CDR2 as SQIVND (reference sequence). V dropped 3 bases and J dropped 4 bases, with 13 bases sitting between them. This CDR3 has 15 residues. CDR3 region: CASSIGQNFNQPQHF. CDR3 DNA sequence: TGTGCCAGTAGTATCGGACAGAATTTTAATCAGCCCCAGCATTTT.

This clone was counted a single time. This chain joins TRBV10-3 and TRBJ2-7; D not certain. The CDR3 sequence is 11 residues long. The ends were cut back, 5 bases at V and 3 bases at J, with 5 bases in the middle. Germline CDR1 is ENHRY and CDR2 is SYGVKD. The CDR3 is CAISQNYEQYF. The CDR3 DNA is TGTGCCATCAGTCAAAACTACGAGCAGTACTTC.

This rearrangement joins TRBV5-6 to TRBJ2-4; 7 bases fit TRBD1. Germline V CDR1 and CDR2: SGHDT, YYEEEE. CDR3 size: 13 residues. The V gene end was trimmed by 0 bases and the J gene end by 8 bases; junction bases not matched to a gene: 2. This chain's CDR3 is CASSLGQGHIQYF. In DNA form, the CDR3 reads TGTGCCAGCAGCTTGGGACAGGGCCACATTCAGTACTTC. The complete variable domain, with remaining parts taken from reference TRBV5-6 and TRBJ2-4, reads DAGVTQSPTHLIKTRGQQVTLRCSPKSGHDTVSWYQQALGQGPQFIFQYYEEEERQRGNFPDRFSGHQFPNYSSELNVNALLLGDSALYLCASSLGQGHIQYFGAGTRLSVL.

The chain recombines TRBV2 with TRBJ1-2; 8 bases line up with TRBD1. Germline values: CDR1 SNHLY, CDR2 FYNNEI. The CDR3 loop spans 16 amino acids. J gave up 4 bases and V 1 base, and 8 bases lay outside the gene matches. CDR3 coding DNA: TGTGCCAGCAGTGAAGTCCCACAGGGGGTTAGCTATGGCTACACCTTC. It yields the protein CASSEVPQGVSYGYTF.

The rearrangement uses TRBV28 and TRBJ1-4, with a weak D call TRBD1 (5 bases). The V gene lost 6 bases and the J gene lost 8 bases, with 22 bases spanning the gap. From germline, CDR1 is MDHEN and CDR2 SYDVKM. There are 16 residues in the CDR3. The CDR3 spells CASSTTRGEAEEKLFF. DNA of the CDR3: TGTGCCAGCAGCACCACGAGGGGTGAAGCGGAGGAAAAACTGTTTTTT.

This rearrangement joins TRBV11-2 to TRBJ2-1; 10 bases align to TRBD1. The junction had 9 bases not matched to a gene; V was cut back by 6 bases and J by 10 bases. The CDR3 extends over 14 amino acids. Germline V CDR1 and CDR2: SGHAT, FQNNGV. CDR3 DNA sequence: TGTGCCAGCAGATCTCCGACAGGGGGCGAGGAGCAGTTCTTC. It codes for CASRSPTGGEEQFF. The whole variable domain, remainder taken from reference TRBV11-2 and TRBJ2-1, is EAGVAQSPRYKIIEKRQSVAFWCNPISGHATLYWYQQILGQGPKLLIQFQNNGVVDDSQLPKDRFSAERLKGVDSTLKIQPAKLEDSAVYLCASRSPTGGEEQFFGPGTRLTVL.

The chain is built from TRBV7-9 and TRBJ2-7; D uncertain. Germline CDR1 is SEHNR and CDR2 is FQNEAQ (reference sequence). The CDR3 runs 13 residues. Trimming stripped 1 base from V and 3 bases from J, with 7 bases between. CDR3 nucleotide sequence: TGTGCCAGCAGCTTAGACTCCGACTACGAGCAGTACTTC. Amino acid sequence: CASSLDSDYEQYF.

The V gene is TRBV7-9, the J gene TRBJ2-1; the match to TRBD2 covers 11 bases. This CDR3 has 16 residues. The germline gives CDR1 SEHNR, CDR2 FQNEAQ (reference sequence). V was clipped by 4 bases and J by 6 bases; unmatched bases: 8. The CDR3 DNA reads TGTGCCAGCAGCTCGTCGACTAGCGGGAACTTCAATGAGCAGTTCTTC. It yields the protein CASSSSTSGNFNEQFF.